Each of the 13 T cell receptor beta chains below was sequenced from the same sample in a study of lymphopenia after photon versus proton radiotherapy. The repertoire was sequenced with immunoSEQ multiplex PCR; TCRdb's copy has only in-frame clones and lacks some. The sample yields 77,000 or so clones, about 86% seen once. The sequenced sample was peripheral blood, obtained from a patient treated with proton-based radiotherapy. Receptors originate from a man between 60 and 75 years old with pancreatic cancer.

Remarks on this clone: Other nucleotide sequences from this sample produce the same CDR3. J is TRBJ2-5 and V is TRBV7-9, with a tentative D call TRBD2 (5 bases). V lost 3 bases, J lost 1 base, and 6 bases lay in between. In germline, CDR1 is SEHNR, CDR2 FQNEAQ (reference sequence). CDR3 length: 13 residues. The CDR3, as DNA: TGTGCCAGCAGCTTTGGGAGCCAAGAGACCCAGTACTTC. Translating gives CASSFGSQETQYF. Full variable domain (remainder filled in from reference TRBV7-9 and TRBJ2-5): DTGVSQNPRHKITKRGQNVTFRCDPISEHNRLYWYRQTLGQGPEFLTYFQNEAQLEKSRLLSDRFSAERPKGSFSTLEIQRTEQGDSAMYLCASSFGSQETQYFGPGTRLLVL.

The rearrangement joins TRBV27 to TRBJ2-7; D possibly corresponds to TRBD1 (5 bases). The CDR3 has 11 amino acids. Deletions cut 5 bases from V and 4 bases from J, with 6 bases between. Germline assignment: CDR1 MNHEY and CDR2 SMNVEV (reference sequence). The CDR3 sequence: CASSRGYEQYF. DNA of the CDR3: TGTGCCAGCAGTAGGGGTTACGAGCAGTACTTC.

This chain uses TRBV19 with TRBJ2-1; 15 nucleotides match TRBD2. The V gene end was trimmed by 5 bases and the J gene end by 1 base; junction bases not matched to a gene: 6. The CDR3 sequence is 18 residues long. Germline V gives CDR1 LNHDA, CDR2 SQIVND (reference sequence). In DNA form, the CDR3 reads TGTGCCAGTAGTGGACTAGCGGGAGGGCCTCTTTCCTACAATGAGCAGTTCTTC. Its protein product is CASSGLAGGPLSYNEQFF.

The table lists this clone with a count of one. The chain combines TRBV18 with TRBJ2-3; 8 nucleotides align to TRBD1. CDR1 is KGHSH, CDR2 LQKENI, per germline. The CDR3 runs to 15 residues. Trimming at V came to 3 bases and at J to 2 bases, leaving 4 bases not matched to a gene. The CDR3 region is CASSPWDRNTDTQYF. The CDR3 nucleotides read TGTGCCAGCTCACCTTGGGACAGGAACACAGATACGCAGTATTTT.

The chain joins TRBV30 to TRBJ2-5; no firm D call. The CDR3 is made up of 10 amino acids. V was shortened by 5 bases and J by 7 bases, with 8 bases between the two germline ends. Germline V gene lookup returns CDR1 GTSNPN and CDR2 SVGIG (reference sequence). CDR3 coding DNA: TGTGCCTGGGGAACCGGGACCCAGTACTTC. Its translation is CAWGTGTQYF.

The gene calls are TRBV18 and TRBJ2-7, with TRBD1 matching over 7 bases. The germline V gene encodes CDR1 KGHSH and CDR2 LQKENI. The V and J ends lost 4 bases and 5 bases, in that order; junction bases with no gene match: 11. The CDR3 spans 15 residues. The CDR3 DNA is TGTGCCAGCTCACGGGTTGGCAGGGGGTTAGACGAGCAGTACTTC. It specifies CASSRVGRGLDEQYF.

The chain has TRBV2 and TRBJ1-2, with 7 bases fitting TRBD1. CDR3 length: 12 amino acids. V shed 6 bases and J 8 bases; nucleotides not matched to a gene: 6. The germline CDR1 and CDR2 sequences are SNHLY and FYNNEI. CDR3 protein: CASREQGKGYTF. CDR3 DNA: TGTGCCAGCAGGGAACAGGGGAAAGGCTACACCTTC.

The chain couples TRBV9 to TRBJ2-5, with a tentative D call TRBD2 (7 bases). The CDR3 totals 15 residues. From germline, CDR1 is SGDLS and CDR2 YYNGEE. Trimming shortened V by 0 bases and J by 5 bases, and 14 bases separated the two germline ends. CDR3 DNA sequence: TGTGCCAGCAGCGTAGCCGGGGGGCTTGGCGAGACCCAGTACTTC. Protein product: CASSVAGGLGETQYF.

The chain is built from TRBV9 and TRBJ1-2; tentatively, D is TRBD1 (6 bases). Germline V gene sequence: CDR1 SGDLS, CDR2 YYNGEE. This CDR3 comprises 16 residues. The V gene lost 2 bases and the J gene lost 2 bases, with 16 bases spanning the gap. CDR3 in amino acids: CASSVFDRLGNYGYTF. As DNA, the CDR3 is TGTGCCAGCAGCGTGTTCGACAGGTTGGGCAACTATGGCTACACCTTC.

This clone was seen more than once but under ten times. V and J are TRBV19 and TRBJ2-1; weak D call: TRBD2 (5 bases). V was pared by 6 bases and J by 0 bases, with 15 bases between. From germline, CDR1 is LNHDA and CDR2 SQIVND (reference sequence). CDR3 length: 16 amino acids. CDR3 residues: CASSLRLGSSYNEQFF. Here the CDR3 DNA reads TGTGCCAGTAGCCTCCGATTAGGGAGCTCCTACAATGAGCAGTTCTTC.

V is TRBV5-6 and J is TRBJ2-3; either TRBD1 or TRBD2 may supply D (5 bases each). Germline CDR1 reads SGHDT; CDR2 reads YYEEEE. The CDR3 has 14 residues. The germline V and J ends were trimmed by 5 bases and 4 bases, with 14 bases remaining between them. CDR3 in DNA: TGTGCCAGCAGATCTAAGGGACCGTCAGATACGCAGTATTTT. Encoded protein: CASRSKGPSDTQYF.

This chain links TRBV6-1 with TRBJ2-3, with D perhaps TRBD2 (5 bases). V shed 3 bases and J shed 0 bases, with 13 bases lying between them. Germline loops: CDR1 MNHNS, CDR2 SASEGT. The CDR3 extends over 16 amino acids. As DNA, the CDR3 is TGTGCCAGCAGTGAGCACTTAGCGTACAGCACAGATACGCAGTATTTT. As protein: CASSEHLAYSTDTQYF.

The genes are TRBV5-1 and TRBJ1-2; D is ambiguous. V was shortened by 2 bases and J by 4 bases, with 9 bases between the two germline ends. The CDR3 extends over 13 amino acids. The germline V gene has CDR1 SGHRS and CDR2 YFSETQ. Here the CDR3 reads CASSFGGAYGYTF. The CDR3 bases are TGCGCCAGCAGCTTCGGCGGAGCCTATGGCTACACCTTC.